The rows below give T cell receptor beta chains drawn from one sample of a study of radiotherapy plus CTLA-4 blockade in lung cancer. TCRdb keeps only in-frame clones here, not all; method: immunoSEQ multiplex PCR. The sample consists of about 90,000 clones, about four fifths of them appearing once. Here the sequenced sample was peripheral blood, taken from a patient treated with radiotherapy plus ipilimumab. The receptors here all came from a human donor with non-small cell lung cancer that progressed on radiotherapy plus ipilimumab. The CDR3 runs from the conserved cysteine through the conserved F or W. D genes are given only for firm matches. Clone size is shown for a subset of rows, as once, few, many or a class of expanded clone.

CASRGPINTGELFF	TGTGCCAGCAGGGGGCCGATAAACACCGGGGAGCTGTTTTTT	TRBV27	TRBJ2-2	.	.
CAISEHRQNMNTEAFF	TGTGCCATCAGTGAGCACAGACAGAACATGAACACTGAAGCTTTCTTT	TRBV10-3	TRBJ1-1	.	few
CASSLGEGANTEAFF	TGTGCCAGCAGCTTGGGGGAGGGGGCGAACACTGAAGCTTTCTTT	TRBV5-4	TRBJ1-1	TRBD1	.
CASSPRGGGNTEAFF	TGTGCCAGCAGCCCCAGAGGGGGGGGGAACACTGAAGCTTTCTTT	TRBV7-2	TRBJ1-1	.	.
CASSAPLALHF	TGTGCCAGCAGTGCTCCTTTGGCCCTCCACTTT	TRBV6-1	TRBJ1-6	.	once
CASSSSGVREKLFF	TGTGCCAGCAGTTCCTCAGGGGTGAGGGAAAAACTGTTTTTT	TRBV6-5	TRBJ1-4	.	few
CASSLAPAGAFF	TGTGCCAGCAGCTTGGCGCCGGCCGGAGCTTTCTTT	TRBV5-6	TRBJ1-1	.	.
CASSFVLGYQPQHF	TGTGCCAGCAGTTTCGTTCTAGGGTATCAGCCCCAGCATTTT	TRBV28	TRBJ1-5	.	.
CATTETRAVSTEAFF	TGTGCCACCACCGAAACCCGGGCGGTGAGCACTGAAGCTTTCTTT	TRBV15	TRBJ1-1	.	.
CASSPWTSGSSNEQFF	TGCGCCAGCAGCCCATGGACTAGCGGGAGTAGCAATGAGCAGTTCTTC	TRBV5-1	TRBJ2-1	TRBD2	.
CASSLGSDQPQHF	TGTGCCAGCAGCTTAGGATCCGATCAGCCCCAGCATTTT	TRBV7-2	TRBJ1-5	.	.
CASSPGGGATQYF	TGTGCCAGCAGTCCCGGAGGGGGGGCTACGCAGTATTTT	TRBV6-6	TRBJ2-3	.	.
CASSPGQGYATEAFF	TGTGCCAGCTCACCGGGACAGGGGTACGCCACTGAAGCTTTCTTT	TRBV18	TRBJ1-1	TRBD1	.
CAIGDSTRQFF	TGTGCCATCGGCGACAGCACCAGGCAGTTCTTC	TRBV10-3	TRBJ2-1	.	.
CASSLAGTSSYEQYF	TGTGCCAGCAGCTTAGCGGGGACTAGCTCCTACGAGCAGTACTTC	TRBV7-2	TRBJ2-7	TRBD2	.
CASFNCRPRDGQPQHF	TGCGCCAGCTTTAATTGCCGGCCAAGAGACGGTCAGCCCCAGCATTTT	TRBV5-1	TRBJ1-5	.	.
CASSMSGTSGYEQYF	TGTGCCAGTAGTATGTCTGGGACTAGTGGCTACGAGCAGTACTTC	TRBV19	TRBJ2-7	TRBD2	once
CSVEDLDFTDTQYF	TGCAGCGTTGAAGATCTGGACTTCACAGATACGCAGTATTTT	TRBV29-1	TRBJ2-3	.	.
CASSELQGSNQPQHF	TGTGCCAGCAGTGAACTTCAGGGGAGCAATCAGCCCCAGCATTTT	TRBV6-1	TRBJ1-5	.	few
CASSLGQGRNTEAFF	TGTGCCAGCAGCTTGGGGCAGGGAAGGAACACTGAAGCTTTCTTT	TRBV5-6	TRBJ1-1	.	.
CASRGGVNTEAFF	TGCGCCAGCAGGGGCGGCGTGAACACTGAAGCTTTCTTT	TRBV5-1	TRBJ1-1	.	.
CASSAGSGSGETQYF	TGTGCCAGCAGTGCTGGTAGCGGGAGCGGAGAGACCCAGTACTTC	TRBV6-1	TRBJ2-5	TRBD2	.
CASSRSGTGYTF	TGTGCCAGCAGTCGAAGCGGGACGGGCTACACCTTC	TRBV7-9	TRBJ1-2	.	once
CASSAQTSGGSKFF	TGTGCCAGCAGTGCCCAGACTAGCGGGGGGTCAAAGTTCTTC	TRBV2	TRBJ2-1	TRBD2	.
CASSQESYRVGNTIYF	TGCGCCAGCAGCCAAGAATCGTATCGCGTGGGAAACACCATATATTTT	TRBV4-3	TRBJ1-3	.	.
CASSVASGGGVGELFF	TGCGCCAGCAGCGTAGCTAGCGGGGGGGGCGTCGGGGAGCTGTTTTTT	TRBV5-1	TRBJ2-2	TRBD2	.
CASKDGINYEQYF	TGTGCCAGCAAAGACGGGATAAACTACGAGCAGTACTTC	TRBV2	TRBJ2-7	.	.
CASSLAQGSNEKLFF	TGTGCCAGCAGCTTAGCGCAAGGATCCAATGAAAAACTGTTTTTT	TRBV7-6	TRBJ1-4	.	.
CASSPFRGGQGETQYF	TGCGCCAGCAGCCCTTTCCGGGGGGGGCAAGGAGAGACCCAGTACTTC	TRBV4-1	TRBJ2-5	TRBD2	.